A single TCR beta chain is shown here with its context. CDR1 is KGHDR, CDR2 SFDVKD, per germline. Trimming removed 5 bases from V and 4 bases from J, with 8 bases in between. The length of the CDR3 is 13 residues. TCRdb passed the 5' RACE reads through MiXCR, listing each CDR3 protein once. The sample has tens of thousands of distinct CDR3 sequences; about 17% are singletons. The sample originates from a study of early T cells in non-severe SARS-CoV-2 infection. The chain recombines TRBV24-1 with TRBJ1-5; no reliable D call. Sequenced material: whole blood, taken at baseline. This TCR was sampled from an adult who was a healthcare worker with PCR-confirmed SARS-CoV-2 infection or an uninfected control (not recorded which). CDR3 protein: CATSGVGNQPQHF. As DNA, the CDR3 is TGTGCCACCAGTGGAGTGGGGAATCAGCCCCAGCATTTT.